This T cell receptor beta chain originates from a study of shared clonotypes between healthy human individuals (TCRdb year 2020). Background for the entire study: The cohort included a few men and a couple of women between 18 and 49 years of age. For each donor, three plates each were used for CD4 naive and CD4 memory, two plates were used for CD8 naive, and one plate was used for CD8 memory. To estimate repertoire size and how much clonotypes are shared between individuals, the study performed deep sequencing of blood TCR repertoires from five healthy adults. To increase sequencing depth and limit assay-specific biases, different laboratories used diverse techniques to prepare libraries and sequence TCR repertoires. Leukapheresis yielded between about 0.8 and 8.9 billion PBMCs per donor.

The CDR3 numbers 15 residues from cysteine through phenylalanine. Only the CDR3 part of the read is kept: 45 bases, read in frame from the first base. From the germline V gene, CDR1 is LGHNA and CDR2 is YSLEER. Trimming takes 1 base from V and 5 bases from J, and the germline ends sit 15 bases apart. For the CD8 naive samples, CD45RO-negative cells were positively selected for CCR7, yielding a CD45RA+CCR7+ population from which TemRA cells were excluded. Healthy HIV-negative adults with no recently reported acute infections or vaccinations were included as donors. Every donor was a Caucasian adult residing in Nashville, Tennessee, USA. Blood was obtained by leukapheresis, after which PBMCs were separated by Ficoll-Histopaque density gradient centrifugation and cryopreserved in liquid nitrogen vapor phase. Analytical flow cytometry was used to check the purity and quantity of each magnetically sorted T cell population. Genomic DNA was isolated from each sorted fraction and quantified by UV absorbance on a Nanodrop 2000c.

Using the deep immunoSEQ assay, multiplex PCR amplified TCR CDR3 regions from genomic DNA. Genomic DNA extracted from each cell subset was distributed evenly over all wells of several immunoSEQ 96-well plates, and each plate served as one replicate. For sorted subsets, each replicate PCR was loaded with roughly 190 ng genomic DNA, equivalent to 25,000 to 35,000 T cell genomes. Purified libraries were measured with a Qubit 3.0 fluorometer, size-checked on a Bioanalyzer 2100, and measured again with the KAPA Library Quantification kit. Each immunoSEQ 96-well plate was sequenced on its own single-read 150-cycle Illumina NextSeq 550 flow cell. In the authors' own workflow: Because the immunoSEQ output included only junctional sequences and no quality scores, the filtering could not be the same as the filtering used for full-length reads. To assign V/J genes and CDR3, sequences were annotated using PyIR, a Python wrapper for IgBLAST v1.9, with IMGT germline references. Reads with weak V/J assignments (E-value above 1e-6), missing CDR3, stop codons, out-of-frame junctions, or ambiguous translated residues were removed. V3J clonotypes were defined by identical inferred V gene, J gene, and CDR3 amino acid sequence. Percentage overlap between repertoires was calculated by dividing the number of shared unique clonotypes by the size of the smaller repertoire. Three approaches were used to assess repertoire richness: RTK rarefaction, the Chao1 estimator, and Recon v2.1 estimates of unobserved clonotypes. For all TCRbeta clonotypes obtained by the gDNA method from a few donors, generation probabilities were computed with OLGA. Held by TCRdb, this immuneACCESS table contains in-frame sequences only and omits some clones. Under half of the omission traces to an unresolved V gene where checked; the cause of the rest is unknown. V and J calls and clone size are as listed in that table; D and trimming were resolved from the DNA. This sample comprises about 2.2 million clones, 85% to 95% of them detected only once. Jointly, the top ten make up about 1.7% of the sample.

Overall study results and their limits: Pairwise subsampling indicated that sequencing depth was expected to affect the degree of clonotype sharing among donors. Because the study included only a small number of donors, the genetic and exposure-history diversity represented was limited. Sampling was restricted to blood, and TCR repertoires in tissues likely differ from the TCR repertoires found in blood. When a handful of donors were compared, the shared fraction of clonotypes was roughly 5% for naive CD4, about 4% for naive CD8, more than 2% for memory CD4, and approximately 0.4% for memory CD8. Higher generation probabilities were observed for clonotypes shared by all four sorted-subset donors than for non-shared clonotypes. Naive subsets generally had larger estimated clonotype richness than memory subsets. Incomplete sequencing was indicated by rarefaction of sorted-subset datasets, despite the large sequencing depth.

For this clone: Its specific antigen is unknown. Base qualities are not provided; no much larger clone lies one nucleotide away.

This TCR was recovered from a man between 18 and 35 years old in good health. Some clones in this sample may be carry-over from other donors' samples. The chain is encoded by TRBV4-3 joined to TRBJ2-7; TRBD2 is a possible D gene, resting on 6 matching bases. Sample: naive CD8+ T cells from PBMCs. What the cell subset or site label conveys for this sample: CD45RA+CCR7+. The base sequence is TGCGCCAGCAGCCAAGCAGAGGAGGGCAGCCACGAGCAGTACTTC. This is translated as CASSQAEEGSHEQYF.